This T cell receptor (beta chain) was recorded in a study of regulatory T cells in long-lasting Graves disease. Findings of the study overall: It is possible that accuracy was reduced by the small size of the sample. Repertoires from persistent disease leaned toward TRBV28, TRBJ1-2 and TRBJ2-5.

Researchers made TCR beta libraries by using iRepertoire HTBI primers and running Arm-PCR on CDR3 regions. Each CDR3 protein is one row after TCRdb ran MiXCR on the multiplex PCR reads. The table includes 400,000 to 550,000 distinct CDR3 sequences, 16% detected once. The CDR3 is 11 amino acids. Trimming shortened V by 6 bases and J by 6 bases, and 9 bases separated the two germline ends. Germline CDR1 MDHEN, CDR2 SYDVKM. This clonotype was observed at least ten times. Its antigen remains unknown. Documented time point: newly diagnosed GD, antithyroid drugs for less than 3 months. PBMCs were the source of the RNA used for TCR sequencing. Another study also made use of these data, one on T cells in Graves' hyperthyroidism and ophthalmopathy. This second study says: HTBI primers were used for first-round RT-PCR of the TCR CDR3.

This receptor was taken from a woman aged 18-29 years with Graves disease. Source: peripheral blood mononuclear cells (PBMCs), taken at new diagnosis, from a patient treated with antithyroid drugs. The chain carries TRBV28 and TRBJ2-7; possibly TRBD1 for D (6 bases). In DNA, the CDR3 is TGTGCCAGCAGATACAGGGCCGAGCAGTACTTC. It encodes CASRYRAEQYF.